The 16 T cell receptor beta chains below come from one sample, sequenced in a study of cytomegalovirus exposure and HLA in healthy donors. The PCR employed 60 Vbeta primers together with 13 Jbeta primers. Data came from immunoSEQ multiplex PCR; TCRdb stores just in-frame clones and leaves some out. This table has about 140,000 clones, around 77% appearing once. The sample was PBMCs. The receptors here all came from a man aged 25-40 years in good health and CMV-seronegative.

The chain is built from TRBV7-6 and TRBJ2-1; TRBD2 matches at 8 bases. With V trimmed by 7 bases and J by 0 bases, 8 bases remained unmatched. CDR3 length: 16 amino acids. Germline-derived CDR1 and CDR2 are SGHVS and FNYEAQ. The CDR3 DNA reads as TGTGCCAGCAACCCGAGGAGCGGGAGCTCCTACAATGAGCAGTTCTTC. It codes for CASNPRSGSSYNEQFF.

This chain uses TRBV6-1 with TRBJ2-7; 7 bases agree with TRBD2. Germline-derived CDR1 and CDR2 are MNHNS and SASEGT. The CDR3 has 17 amino acids. With 2 bases clipped from V and 3 bases from J, the junction kept 13 bases outside the gene matches. The CDR3 protein is CASSEQRGYAGIYEQYF. The CDR3, as DNA: TGTGCCAGCAGTGAACAGCGGGGATATGCCGGGATCTACGAGCAGTACTTC.

CDR3 DNA: TGTGCCAGCAGTGATGGGGGCAGGGGGAGCAGTACGCAGTATTTT. This translates into CASSDGGRGSSTQYF. This sequence joins TRBV6-1 and TRBJ2-3; TRBD1 matches at 7 bases. The CDR3 spans 15 residues. The J segment lost 8 bases and the V segment lost 3 bases, leaving 11 bases of the junction unmatched. Germline lookup yields CDR1 MNHNS and CDR2 SASEGT.

V and J are TRBV7-9 and TRBJ2-1; possibly TRBD1 for D (7 bases). CDR1 is SEHNR, CDR2 FQNEAQ, per germline (reference sequence). The CDR3 length is 14 residues. With 4 bases removed from V and 9 bases from J, the gap between germline ends came to 16 bases. The CDR3 DNA is TGTGCCAGCAGCTCCCAGGGGGGAGCGACTGAGCAGTTCTTC. This translates into CASSSQGGATEQFF.

This clone was seen only a few times. The gene calls are TRBV6-1 and TRBJ2-2, with 7 bases fitting TRBD2. This CDR3 comprises 17 residues. Per the germline V gene, CDR1 is MNHNS and CDR2 is SASEGT. V shed 0 bases and J 0 bases; nucleotides not matched to a gene: 4. The CDR3 coding sequence is TGTGCCAGCAGTGAAGCGCTCGCGGGAGCGAACACCGGGGAGCTGTTTTTT. It codes for CASSEALAGANTGELFF.

V usage is TRBV11-2 and J usage is TRBJ2-1; D is unclear. The CDR3 has 13 amino acids. V gave up 1 base and J gave up 7 bases, with 8 bases separating them. Germline V gene sequence: CDR1 SGHAT, CDR2 FQNNGV. Here the CDR3 reads CASSLVTLNEQFF. The CDR3 DNA reads TGTGCCAGCAGCTTAGTGACTCTTAATGAGCAGTTCTTC.

The genes are TRBV10-3 and TRBJ2-7, with D possibly matching TRBD1 (6 bases). Looked up from germline, CDR1 is ENHRY and CDR2 is SYGVKD. The CDR3 is made up of 14 amino acids. The V end was cut by 10 bases, the J end by 0 bases, with 16 bases between. CDR3 sequence (DNA): TGTGCCAGCGGACAGTCAGGGGCCTCCTACGAGCAGTACTTC. The encoded protein is CASGQSGASYEQYF.

The genes are TRBV30 and TRBJ2-7; a weak D match, TRBD1 (6 bases). Trimming stripped 3 bases from V and 3 bases from J, with 9 bases between. Germline CDR1 and CDR2: GTSNPN and SVGIG (reference sequence). CDR3 length: 12 residues. The CDR3 is CAWSEDSYEQYF. As DNA, the CDR3 is TGTGCCTGGAGCGAGGACAGCTACGAGCAGTACTTC.

This chain links TRBV5-6 with TRBJ1-6, with TRBD1 matching over 12 bases. Germline V gene sequence: CDR1 SGHDT, CDR2 YYEEEE. The CDR3 totals 17 residues. The V segment lost 4 bases and the J segment 9 bases; nucleotides outside the gene matches: 11. CDR3 amino acids: CASSPKRDRGLSSPLHF. CDR3 nucleotides: TGTGCCAGCAGCCCCAAACGGGACAGGGGGCTGAGTTCACCCCTCCACTTT. Drawing the rest from reference TRBV5-6 and TRBJ1-6, the complete variable domain is DAGVTQSPTHLIKTRGQQVTLRCSPKSGHDTVSWYQQALGQGPQFIFQYYEEEERQRGNFPDRFSGHQFPNYSSELNVNALLLGDSALYLCASSPKRDRGLSSPLHFGNGTRLTVT.

This clone has a single count. CDR3 DNA sequence: TGTGCCTGTACAGAGAGCCAAGAGACCCAGTACTTC. Its translation: CACTESQETQYF. V is TRBV30 and J is TRBJ2-5, with no clear D. Between the trimmed V and J ends, which lost 6 bases and 1 base, there was a span of 9 bases. This CDR3 comprises 12 residues. Germline V gene sequence: CDR1 GTSNPN, CDR2 SVGIG (reference sequence).

The table lists this clone with a few counts. The CDR3: CASRLAGVNEQYF. CDR3 nucleotide sequence: TGCGCCAGCAGGCTAGCGGGAGTGAACGAGCAGTACTTC. V usage is TRBV5-1 and J usage is TRBJ2-7, with TRBD2 identical over 10 bases. Trimming cost V 5 bases and J 5 bases; bases outside gene matches: 4. The germline gives CDR1 SGHRS, CDR2 YFSETQ. CDR3 size: 13 residues.

J is TRBJ1-5 and V is TRBV5-4, with 12 bases identical to TRBD1. V trimming: 0 bases; J trimming: 7 bases; junction bases outside the gene matches: 2. The CDR3 sequence is 15 residues long. The germline V gene encodes CDR1 SGHNT and CDR2 YYREEE (reference sequence). The CDR3, as DNA: TGTGCCAGCAGCTTGGGGGGGACAGGGGGCCAGCCCCAGCATTTT. It yields the protein CASSLGGTGGQPQHF.

The V and J genes are TRBV5-6 and TRBJ2-1; D perhaps matches TRBD2 (5 bases). V was pared by 1 base and J by 7 bases, with 12 bases between. The CDR3 runs to 14 residues. Looked up from germline, CDR1 is SGHDT and CDR2 is YYEEEE. CDR3 protein: CASSLSLVQNEQFF. The CDR3 DNA follows: TGTGCCAGCAGCTTGTCACTAGTGCAGAATGAGCAGTTCTTC.

The chain links TRBV7-2 to TRBJ1-2; 10 nucleotides line up with TRBD1. CDR3 length: 14 amino acids. Germline V lookup: CDR1 SGHTA, CDR2 FQGNSA. V dropped 6 bases and J dropped 5; count of bases not matched to a gene: 6. The CDR3 nucleotides are TGTGCCAGCAGTCGACAGGGGGCCCAATATGGCTACACCTTC. This translates into CASSRQGAQYGYTF.

The gene calls are TRBV28 and TRBJ2-7; D uncertain. The CDR3 is 12 residues long. V was shortened by 5 bases and J by 1 base, with 6 bases between the two germline ends. The germline gives CDR1 MDHEN, CDR2 SYDVKM. Here the CDR3 DNA reads TGTGCCAGCAGTACAGTTTCCTACGAGCAGTACTTC. Amino acid sequence: CASSTVSYEQYF.

The chain recombines TRBV5-1 with TRBJ2-4; D might be TRBD2 (6 bases). Trimming took off 0 bases at V and 5 bases at J, with 9 bases between the two ends. This CDR3 region has 14 residues. Germline CDR1 and CDR2: SGHRS and YFSETQ. Here the CDR3 DNA reads TGCGCCAGCAGCTTGGAGGGACTCCAAAACATTCAGTACTTC. Translation: CASSLEGLQNIQYF.